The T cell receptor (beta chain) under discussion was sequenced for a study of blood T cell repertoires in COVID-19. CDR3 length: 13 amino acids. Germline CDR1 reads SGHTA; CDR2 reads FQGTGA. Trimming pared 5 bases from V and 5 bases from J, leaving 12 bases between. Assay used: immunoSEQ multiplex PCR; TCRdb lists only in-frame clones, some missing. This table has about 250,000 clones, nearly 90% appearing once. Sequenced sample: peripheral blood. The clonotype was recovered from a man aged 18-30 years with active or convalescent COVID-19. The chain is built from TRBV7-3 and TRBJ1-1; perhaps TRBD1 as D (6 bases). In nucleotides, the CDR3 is TGTGCCAGCAGCGGTAGAGGGGGTACTGAAGCTTTCTTT. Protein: CASSGRGGTEAFF.